These 23 T cell receptor beta chains were all obtained from the same sample, sequenced in a study of T cell changes during pregnancy in multiple sclerosis. Method: immunoSEQ multiplex PCR; TCRdb's copy keeps in-frame clones and lacks some. The sample consists of under 50,000 clones, about 94% of them appearing once. The sequencing here drew on CD8+ T cells from peripheral blood mononuclear cells, taken in the first trimester of pregnancy. The receptors were sampled from a female donor with multiple sclerosis, enrolled in a pregnancy study.

In DNA form, the CDR3 reads TGCGCCAGCAGCTTTACACCCACCTACGAGCAGTACTTC. This codes for CASSFTPTYEQYF. The rearrangement links TRBV5-1 to TRBJ2-7; D remains unclear. The germline gives CDR1 SGHRS, CDR2 YFSETQ. Trimming removed 2 bases from V and 2 bases from J, with 8 bases in between. The CDR3 spans 13 residues.

The chain is built from TRBV13 and TRBJ2-1, with 7 positions matching TRBD2. Germline lookup yields CDR1 PRHDT and CDR2 FYEKMQ (reference sequence). Trimming cost V 5 bases and J 4 bases; bases outside gene matches: 5. The CDR3 has 14 residues. The CDR3 nucleotides are TGTGCCAGCAGCCCGGGGGGAGGGTACAATGAGCAGTTCTTC. Its translation is CASSPGGGYNEQFF.

The rearrangement joins TRBV5-1 to TRBJ2-7; D may be TRBD1 (6 bases). The CDR3 has 13 amino acids. V dropped 0 bases and J dropped 7 bases, with 11 bases sitting between them. Germline V lookup: CDR1 SGHRS, CDR2 YFSETQ. CDR3 DNA sequence: TGCGCCAGCAGCTTGGGGCAGGGGTGGGAGCAGTACTTC. Protein sequence: CASSLGQGWEQYF.

This chain's CDR3 is CASRRGGYNEQFF. CDR3 coding DNA: TGTGCCAGCAGGCGGGGGGGCTACAATGAGCAGTTCTTC. The genes are TRBV2 and TRBJ2-1; 9 bases map to TRBD2. The CDR3 has 13 amino acids. Germline-derived CDR1 and CDR2 are SNHLY and FYNNEI. The trim removed 6 bases at V and 3 bases at J, leaving 0 bases unmatched.

Here the CDR3 DNA reads TGTGCCACCTCCCCGGGCAGGGGTAGCACAGATACGCAGTATTTT. This gives the protein CATSPGRGSTDTQYF. V is TRBV28 and J is TRBJ2-3; perhaps TRBD1 as D (6 bases). V dropped 10 bases and J dropped 0 bases, with 17 bases sitting between them. CDR3 length: 15 amino acids. Per germline, CDR1 MDHEN and CDR2 SYDVKM.

The chain employs TRBV25-1 and TRBJ2-5, with 7 bases aligning to TRBD1. The CDR3 sequence is 13 residues long. V was pared by 3 bases and J by 2 bases, with 0 bases of the junction left unmatched. Germline-derived CDR1 and CDR2 are MGHDK and SYGVNS. CDR3 bases: TGTGCCAGCAGTGAGGGACAGCAAGAGACCCAGTACTTC. As protein: CASSEGQQETQYF. Based on the CDR3 plus reference TRBV25-1 and TRBJ2-5, the full variable domain is EADIYQTPRYLVIGTGKKITLECSQTMGHDKMYWYQQDPGMELHLIHYSYGVNSTEKGDLSSESTVSRIRTEHFPLTLESARPSHTSQYLCASSEGQQETQYFGPGTRLLVL.

This clone occurred once. The chain is built from TRBV6-1 and TRBJ1-1; TRBD1 is a possible D gene (5 bases). Germline V gene lookup returns CDR1 MNHNS and CDR2 SASEGT. V lost 2 bases, J lost 3 bases, and 10 bases lay in between. This CDR3 region has 14 residues. The CDR3, as DNA: TGTGCCAGCAGTGAAATAGGGGCGGACACTGAAGCTTTCTTT. Translation gives CASSEIGADTEAFF.

This rearrangement joins TRBV7-9 to TRBJ1-3; no firm D call. V lost 2 bases and J lost 1, with 12 bases in between. The CDR3 totals 16 residues. Germline values: CDR1 SEHNR, CDR2 FQNEAQ (reference sequence). This CDR3 reads CASSLILRSSGNTIYF. CDR3 DNA sequence: TGTGCCAGCAGCTTAATCTTAAGGAGTTCTGGAAACACCATATATTTT.

The chain links TRBV6-1 to TRBJ1-1; D possibly corresponds to TRBD1 (6 bases). Germline loops: CDR1 MNHNS, CDR2 SASEGT. This CDR3 is 13 amino acids long. V was shortened by 8 bases and J by 6 bases, with 16 bases between the two germline ends. This chain's CDR3 is CASQGGGSAEAFF. CDR3 nucleotides: TGTGCCAGCCAAGGGGGGGGTAGCGCTGAAGCTTTCTTT.

This clone has just one count. The chain joins TRBV5-5 to TRBJ1-1; D remains ambiguous. Per germline, CDR1 SGHKS and CDR2 YYEKEE (reference sequence). With 1 base removed from V and 7 bases from J, the gap between germline ends came to 17 bases. The length of the CDR3 is 15 residues. The CDR3 DNA sequence: TGTGCCAGCAGCTTGAGCGCTCAGAAACCGGTTGAAGCTTTCTTT. This encodes CASSLSAQKPVEAFF.

V is TRBV7-3 and J is TRBJ2-1; 8 nucleotides agree with TRBD1. This CDR3 is built from 14 residues. Per the germline V gene, CDR1 is SGHTA and CDR2 is FQGTGA. Germline trimming cut 0 bases from V and 10 bases from J; bases unmatched to any gene: 5. The CDR3 DNA reads TGTGCCAGCAGCTTAACCACAGGGGGAGGCGAGCAGTTCTTC. Its protein is CASSLTTGGGEQFF.

This clone was counted a single time. The rearrangement uses TRBV4-1 and TRBJ2-2; no definite D call. The CDR3 extends over 14 amino acids. CDR1 and CDR2 (germline): MGHRA, YSYEKL. V dropped 5 bases and J dropped 2 bases, with 9 bases sitting between them. Here the CDR3 reads CASSFISNTGELFF. The CDR3 nucleotides are TGCGCCAGCAGCTTTATTTCTAACACCGGGGAGCTGTTTTTT.

The chain joins TRBV10-3 to TRBJ2-1; TRBD2 matches 15 bases. The J segment lost 5 bases and the V segment lost 10 bases, leaving 12 bases of the junction unmatched. Germline V gene lookup returns CDR1 ENHRY and CDR2 SYGVKD. The CDR3 spans 17 residues. The CDR3 nucleotides read TGTGCCACCATGGACATGGGGACTAGCGGGGGGAACAATGAGCAGTTCTTC. Translating gives CATMDMGTSGGNNEQFF.

The chain has TRBV19 and TRBJ2-1, with TRBD2 identical over 11 bases. Germline V CDR1 and CDR2: LNHDA, SQIVND (reference sequence). The CDR3 has 14 residues. J was trimmed by 10 bases and V by 3 bases; bases with no gene match: 5. The CDR3 reads CASSMTGTSGEQFF. CDR3 nucleotides: TGTGCCAGTAGTATGACAGGGACTAGCGGAGAGCAGTTCTTC.

J is TRBJ2-3 and V is TRBV28; no clear D. This CDR3 is 13 amino acids long. Germline values: CDR1 MDHEN, CDR2 SYDVKM. V shed 3 bases and J shed 3 bases, with 7 bases lying between them. CDR3 DNA sequence: TGTGCCAGCAGTTTCCCCCTTACAGATACGCAGTATTTT. Translation: CASSFPLTDTQYF.

The chain carries TRBV6-5 and TRBJ1-2; D remains ambiguous. Trimming removed 6 bases at V and 8 bases at J, with 19 bases between. In germline, CDR1 is MNHEY, CDR2 SVGAGI. This CDR3 has 14 amino acids. The CDR3 sequence: CASSLATAGEGYTF. In DNA form, the CDR3 reads TGTGCCAGCAGCCTTGCGACGGCGGGAGAGGGCTACACCTTC.

The rearrangement joins TRBV2 to TRBJ1-6; a weak D match, TRBD1 (5 bases). Between the trimmed V and J ends, which lost 7 bases and 13 bases, there was a span of 14 bases. CDR3 length: 12 amino acids. From germline, CDR1 is SNHLY and CDR2 FYNNEI. The CDR3 DNA is TGTGCCAGCATCCTCGCAGGGCTGCCCCTCCACTTT. It yields the protein CASILAGLPLHF.

The chain carries TRBV27 and TRBJ2-1; no definite D call. The CDR3 extends over 14 amino acids. Germline loops: CDR1 MNHEY, CDR2 SMNVEV (reference sequence). V was trimmed by 4 bases and J by 0 bases, leaving 7 bases between them. Written as DNA, the CDR3 is TGTGCCAGCAGTTGGTCTAGCTCCTACAATGAGCAGTTCTTC. Amino acid sequence: CASSWSSSYNEQFF.

The rearrangement uses TRBV13 and TRBJ2-7, with 8 bases that match TRBD1. The V gene's germline CDR1 is PRHDT and CDR2 FYEKMQ (reference sequence). Trimming cost V 4 bases and J 5 bases; bases outside gene matches: 7. The CDR3 consists of 14 residues. CDR3 nucleotide sequence: TGTGCCAGCAGCTCAGGGGGCCTCGAAAACGAGCAGTACTTC. Translated: CASSSGGLENEQYF.

The CDR3 DNA sequence: TGTGCCAGCAGTGAAATGGCAGGCGAAGCTTTCTTT. Protein sequence: CASSEMAGEAFF. This chain uses TRBV6-1 with TRBJ1-1; unclear D gene. V was shortened by 2 bases and J by 8 bases, with 9 bases between the two germline ends. Germline loops: CDR1 MNHNS, CDR2 SASEGT. The CDR3 has 12 amino acids.

The chain uses TRBV15 and TRBJ1-1; D uncertain. There are 17 residues in the CDR3. Germline-derived CDR1 and CDR2 are LNHNV and YYDKDF (reference sequence). V was shortened by 0 bases and J by 0 bases, with 14 bases between the two germline ends. CDR3 region: CATSRDREGRLNTEAFF. Here the CDR3 DNA reads TGTGCCACCAGCAGAGATAGGGAGGGCAGGTTGAACACTGAAGCTTTCTTT.

This clone was picked up a small number of times. V is TRBV6-4 and J is TRBJ1-6; perhaps TRBD1 as D (6 bases). The CDR3 consists of 13 residues. The germline V gene has CDR1 MRHNA and CDR2 SNTAGT. Between the trimmed V and J ends, which lost 2 bases and 9 bases, there was a span of 8 bases. The CDR3: CASSDTDSSPLHF. In DNA, the CDR3 is TGTGCCAGCAGTGACACGGACAGTTCACCCCTCCACTTT.

This clone was recorded only once. The chain couples TRBV30 to TRBJ2-5; TRBD1 is a possible D gene (6 bases). V lost 4 bases and J 5 bases, leaving 11 bases between the germline ends. From germline, CDR1 is GTSNPN and CDR2 SVGIG (reference sequence). This CDR3 comprises 12 residues. DNA for the CDR3: TGTGCCTGGACAGGGGATCAGGAGACCCAGTACTTC. It specifies CAWTGDQETQYF.